Listed below are T cell receptor beta chains from one sample, sequenced in a study of blood T cell repertoires in COVID-19. Libraries were prepared by immunoSEQ multiplex PCR; TCRdb keeps only in-frame clonotypes and omits some of them. The data show about 210,000 clones, with around 81% seen just once and roughly 4.5% held by the top ten. What was sequenced was PBMCs or T cells enriched from blood (not recorded which). The receptor source for this set is a man younger than 45 with acute COVID-19. The CDR3 runs from the conserved cysteine through the conserved F or W. Fields, in order: clone size, D gene, J gene, V gene, CDR3 protein, CDR3 DNA. A D gene is named only where the DNA matches it firmly. The size field is filled for only some rows; it gives once, few, many or a size class.

abundance: few
d_gene: TRBD1
j_gene: TRBJ1-2
v_gene: TRBV18
CDR3aa: CASSGTGYGYTF
CDR3nt: TGTGCCAGCTCGGGGACAGGGTATGGCTACACCTTC

abundance: -
d_gene: -
j_gene: TRBJ2-5
v_gene: TRBV28
CDR3aa: CASSFSTPAETQYF
CDR3nt: TGTGCCAGCAGTTTTTCTACTCCCGCGGAGACCCAGTACTTC

abundance: few
d_gene: TRBD2
j_gene: TRBJ2-1
v_gene: TRBV4-1
CDR3aa: CASSQSSAGPYNEQFF
CDR3nt: TGCGCCAGCAGCCAGTCATCAGCGGGGCCATACAATGAGCAGTTCTTC

abundance: few
d_gene: -
j_gene: TRBJ1-2
v_gene: TRBV28
CDR3aa: CASSLLRVGGYTF
CDR3nt: TGTGCCAGCAGTTTACTCAGGGTGGGAGGCTACACCTTC

abundance: -
d_gene: -
j_gene: TRBJ1-2
v_gene: TRBV7-2
CDR3aa: CASSLDTGSPITF
CDR3nt: TGTGCCAGCAGCTTAGACACAGGGTCCCCCATCACCTTC

abundance: -
d_gene: TRBD1
j_gene: TRBJ2-4
v_gene: TRBV5-1
CDR3aa: CASSLSPGGDKNIQYF
CDR3nt: TGCGCCAGCAGCTTGTCCCCAGGGGGCGACAAAAACATTCAGTACTTC

abundance: few
d_gene: -
j_gene: TRBJ2-3
v_gene: TRBV7-9
CDR3aa: CASSLQVADTQYF
CDR3nt: TGTGCCAGCAGCTTACAGGTAGCAGATACGCAGTATTTT

abundance: few
d_gene: -
j_gene: TRBJ2-5
v_gene: TRBV7-9
CDR3aa: CASSLVGGETQYF
CDR3nt: TGTGCCAGCAGCTTAGTCGGGGGAGAGACCCAGTACTTC

abundance: -
d_gene: -
j_gene: TRBJ2-4
v_gene: TRBV5-4
CDR3aa: CASSPKLGTDIQYF
CDR3nt: TGTGCCAGCAGCCCCAAACTCGGAACAGACATTCAGTACTTC

abundance: -
d_gene: -
j_gene: TRBJ1-1
v_gene: TRBV7-9
CDR3aa: CASSSTSPPSTEAFF
CDR3nt: TGTGCCAGCAGCTCTACGAGCCCCCCGAGCACTGAAGCTTTCTTT

abundance: -
d_gene: TRBD2
j_gene: TRBJ2-7
v_gene: TRBV7-9
CDR3aa: CASGASGGANEQYF
CDR3nt: TGTGCCTCAGGGGCTAGCGGGGGGGCCAACGAGCAGTACTTC